These T cell receptor beta chains were read from a single sample in a study of T-cell reconstitution after alpha-beta-depleted transplantation in children. In TCRdb, the PCR reads were re-called with MiXCR into one record per CDR3 protein. The sample carries 25,000 to 30,000 distinct CDR3 sequences, roughly 6.3% recorded once. Sequenced material: PBMCs, mostly from graft donor cells, taken 180 days after TCRalphabeta/CD19-depleted stem cell transplant. These receptors were obtained from a male patient younger than 18 who had a stem cell transplant for acute myeloid leukemia, so the T cells may come from the graft donor. Each CDR3 is given with its conserved first and last residue. A D gene is named only where the DNA matches it firmly. Clone size appears in some rows only: once, few, many, or a class for an expanded clone.

CASSDGPGGMSTEAFF	TGTGCCAGCAGTGATGGGCCAGGGGGGATGAGCACTGAAGCTTTCTTT	TRBD1	TRBV2	many	TRBJ1-1
CASSFWDSNTGELFF	TGTGCCAGCAGCTTCTGGGACAGTAACACCGGGGAGCTGTTTTTT	TRBD1	TRBV11-2	many	TRBJ2-2
CAISESAAGEVAETQYF	TGTGCCATCAGTGAGTCGGCAGCGGGAGAGGTCGCGGAGACCCAGTACTTC	TRBD2	TRBV10-3	few	TRBJ2-5
CASSVTVNQPQHF	TGTGCCAGCAGCGTGACAGTGAATCAGCCCCAGCATTTT	-	TRBV7-8	medium-sized	TRBJ1-5
CASSSNRGQRTDTQYF	TGTGCCAGCAGCTCTAACAGGGGTCAGCGCACAGATACGCAGTATTTT	TRBD1	TRBV7-9	many	TRBJ2-3
CAISVSSRTGGNTEAFF	TGTGCCATCAGTGTCTCCAGCCGGACAGGGGGCAACACTGAAGCTTTCTTT	TRBD1	TRBV10-3	many	TRBJ1-1
CASSLHTGNTEAFF	TGCGCCAGCAGCTTGCACACAGGGAACACTGAAGCTTTCTTT	-	TRBV5-1	many	TRBJ1-1
CASSFGGVFTDTQYF	TGCGCCAGCAGCTTTGGAGGGGTCTTCACAGATACGCAGTATTTT	-	TRBV5-1	many	TRBJ2-3
CASSQDLGRDAEQFF	TGTGCCAGCAGCCAAGATCTGGGGCGGGATGCTGAGCAGTTCTTC	-	TRBV4-2	many	TRBJ2-1
CASSPSVGSEGQPQHF	TGTGCCAGCAGCCCGTCGGTGGGGTCGGAAGGGCAGCCCCAGCATTTT	-	TRBV7-3	many	TRBJ1-5
CAISPGLRSYNEQFF	TGTGCCATCAGCCCCGGGTTGCGCTCCTACAATGAGCAGTTCTTC	-	TRBV5-6	-	TRBJ2-1
CASSLQGNTGELFF	TGTGCCAGCAGCTTACAGGGGAACACCGGGGAGCTGTTTTTT	-	TRBV7-3	many	TRBJ2-2
CASSSSGPQGAKNIQYF	TGTGCCAGCAGTTCATCGGGACCCCAGGGGGCCAAAAACATTCAGTACTTC	-	TRBV12-3/TRBV12-4	many	TRBJ2-4
CAISEPTGGEVQETQYF	TGTGCCATCAGTGAGCCGACAGGGGGCGAAGTTCAAGAGACCCAGTACTTC	TRBD1	TRBV10-3	many	TRBJ2-5
CASSPPGNYGYTF	TGTGCCAGCAGTCCGCCAGGCAACTATGGCTACACCTTC	-	TRBV27	medium-sized	TRBJ1-2
CASSAWVGLASEQFF	TGTGCCAGCAGTGCTTGGGTTGGACTAGCGAGTGAGCAGTTCTTC	TRBD2	TRBV27	many	TRBJ2-1
CASSQDTARGISYEQYF	TGCGCCAGCAGCCAAGATACGGCCAGAGGGATCTCCTACGAGCAGTACTTC	-	TRBV4-3	medium-sized	TRBJ2-7
CASSRDPIYEQYF	TGTGCCAGCAGTCGGGACCCAATTTACGAGCAGTACTTC	-	TRBV3-1	many	TRBJ2-7
CASSPRLAGERSAQYF	TGTGCCAGCAGTCCGCGTCTTGCGGGAGAGAGATCAGCGCAGTACTTC	TRBD2	TRBV12-3/TRBV12-4	many	TRBJ2-7
CAWCQGGSYEQYF	TGTGCCTGGTGTCAGGGGGGTTCCTACGAGCAGTACTTC	-	TRBV30	many	TRBJ2-7
CASSQALAGVPDTQYF	TGTGCCAGCAGCCAAGCGCTAGCGGGAGTCCCAGATACGCAGTATTTT	TRBD2	TRBV3-1	many	TRBJ2-3
CASSLPGQGHNEQFF	TGTGCCAGCAGTTTACCAGGACAGGGACACAATGAGCAGTTCTTC	TRBD1	TRBV28	few	TRBJ2-1
CATSSGYSYEQYF	TGTGCCACCTCAAGCGGTTATTCGTACGAGCAGTACTTC	-	TRBV27	medium-sized	TRBJ2-7
CASSSPRNYEQYF	TGTGCCAGCAGCAGTCCAAGGAACTACGAGCAGTACTTC	-	TRBV12-3/TRBV12-4	many	TRBJ2-7
CSARDIPLQGAHEQFF	TGCAGTGCTAGAGATATCCCTTTACAGGGGGCCCATGAGCAGTTCTTC	TRBD1	TRBV20-1	many	TRBJ2-1
CASRDRGMNTEAFF	TGTGCCAGTAGGGACCGCGGCATGAACACTGAAGCTTTCTTT	-	TRBV19	many	TRBJ1-1
CASSPSTGYHGANVLTF	TGTGCCAGCAGCCCCTCGACAGGGTATCATGGGGCCAACGTCCTGACTTTC	TRBD1	TRBV14	many	TRBJ2-6
CASSWVGRKDNEQFF	TGTGCCAGCAGTTGGGTTGGACGTAAAGACAATGAGCAGTTCTTC	-	TRBV28	many	TRBJ2-1
CASSSPSGGGTGELFF	TGTGCCAGCAGCTCCCCAAGCGGGGGGGGGACCGGGGAGCTGTTTTTT	TRBD2	TRBV5-6	many	TRBJ2-2
CASSESSLADTQYF	TGTGCCAGCAGCGAATCTAGCTTGGCAGATACGCAGTATTTT	-	TRBV12-3/TRBV12-4	many	TRBJ2-3
CASRSGSYNEQFF	TGTGCCAGCCGCTCCGGGTCCTACAATGAGCAGTTCTTC	-	TRBV28	many	TRBJ2-1
CASRSDRAPRQAGELFF	TGTGCCAGCAGATCGGATCGGGCGCCGAGACAGGCCGGGGAGCTGTTTTTT	-	TRBV6-5	many	TRBJ2-2
CARRQGGYEQYF	TGTGCCAGAAGACAGGGTGGCTACGAGCAGTACTTC	TRBD1	TRBV2	many	TRBJ2-7
CASSSAGPRGGNSPLHF	TGTGCCAGCAGTTCAGCCGGGCCCAGGGGGGGAAATTCACCCCTCCACTTT	TRBD1	TRBV7-2	-	TRBJ1-6
CASSLVGGVSPDTQYF	TGCGCCAGCAGCTTGGTAGGCGGGGTCTCACCAGATACGCAGTATTTT	-	TRBV5-1	many	TRBJ2-3
CASSPATNTGELFF	TGTGCCAGCTCACCAGCTACGAACACCGGGGAGCTGTTTTTT	-	TRBV18	many	TRBJ2-2